In its sample, the clone carrying this T cell receptor beta chain was seen once. Its antigen is unidentified. This sample is part of a study of PD-1 blockade in classical Hodgkin lymphoma. Study-level results: Repertoires differed for reasons still undefined, possibly disease activity or prior therapy. Healthy donors reportedly exceeded newly diagnosed patients in baseline TCR diversity.

Sequencing was performed with immunoSEQ multiplex PCR; in TCRdb, only in-frame clones are kept and a portion is missing. The sample records 20,000 to 25,000 clones, about 94% being singletons. The germline gives CDR1 LGHNA, CDR2 YSLEER. Trimming cost V 0 bases and J 1 base; bases outside gene matches: 10. The CDR3 length is 18 residues. This sample's time point: newly diagnosed, previously untreated cHL patient sample. The comparison group had newly diagnosed, previously untreated classical Hodgkin lymphoma. The origin of this receptor is a human donor with classical Hodgkin lymphoma. The chain recombines TRBV4-3 with TRBJ2-5; TRBD2 agrees at 8 bases. Material for sequencing was peripheral blood mononuclear cells (PBMCs). CDR3 loop: CASSQDGVVAGGQETQYF. The CDR3 DNA sequence: TGCGCCAGCAGCCAAGATGGTGTAGTTGCGGGGGGCCAAGAGACCCAGTACTTC.